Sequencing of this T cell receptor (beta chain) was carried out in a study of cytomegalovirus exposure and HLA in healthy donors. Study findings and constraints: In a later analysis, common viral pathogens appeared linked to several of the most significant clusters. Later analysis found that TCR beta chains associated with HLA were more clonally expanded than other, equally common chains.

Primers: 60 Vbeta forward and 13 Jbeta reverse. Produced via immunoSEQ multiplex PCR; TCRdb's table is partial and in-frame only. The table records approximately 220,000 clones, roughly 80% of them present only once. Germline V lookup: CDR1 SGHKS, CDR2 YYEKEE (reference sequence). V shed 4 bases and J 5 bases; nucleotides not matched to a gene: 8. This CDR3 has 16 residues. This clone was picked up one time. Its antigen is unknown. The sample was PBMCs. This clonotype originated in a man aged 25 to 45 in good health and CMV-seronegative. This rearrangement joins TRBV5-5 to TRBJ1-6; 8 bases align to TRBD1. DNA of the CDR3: TGTGCCAGCAGCCCTGCCCCGACAGGGGATAATTCACCCCTCCACTTT. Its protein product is CASSPAPTGDNSPLHF.